This is a list of T cell receptor beta chains from one sample in a study of blood T cell repertoires in COVID-19. TCRdb's table, derived via immunoSEQ multiplex PCR, lists solely in-frame clones and lacks some. The sample includes about 40,000 clones, about four fifths of them seen just once. Sequencing input: peripheral blood. All receptors derive from a woman in her sixties or seventies with acute or convalescent COVID-19. CDR3s include the opening cysteine and the closing phenylalanine or tryptophan. D genes are given only for firm matches. Clone size is not always given. Where it is, it says once, few, many or a class for expanded clones.

CDR3 DNA: TGTGCCAGCAGTGAACAGGGACAACTGAATCAGCCCCAGCATTTT
CDR3 protein: CASSEQGQLNQPQHF
V gene: TRBV6-1
clone size: -
D gene: -
CDR3 length: 15
J gene: TRBJ1-5

CDR3 DNA: TGTGCCAGCAGCCCCTGGGCGGGGGGACAAGAGACCCAGTACTTC
CDR3 protein: CASSPWAGGQETQYF
V gene: TRBV7-3
clone size: once
D gene: TRBD2
CDR3 length: 15
J gene: TRBJ2-5

CDR3 DNA: TGTGCCAGCAGCTTAGCGGGGAACACAGATACGCAGTATTTT
CDR3 protein: CASSLAGNTDTQYF
V gene: TRBV5-4
clone size: -
D gene: TRBD2
CDR3 length: 14
J gene: TRBJ2-3

CDR3 DNA: TGTGCCAGCTCACCAGCCCTGACAGGGGGTCTCCTCGGAAACACCATATATTTT
CDR3 protein: CASSPALTGGLLGNTIYF
V gene: TRBV18
clone size: -
D gene: TRBD1
CDR3 length: 18
J gene: TRBJ1-3

CDR3 DNA: TGTGCCAGCAGCTTGGCAGGGATGAATTCACCCCTCCACTTT
CDR3 protein: CASSLAGMNSPLHF
V gene: TRBV5-4
clone size: -
D gene: -
CDR3 length: 14
J gene: TRBJ1-6

CDR3 DNA: TGTGCCAGCAGCGAGACAAAGGGAGCCCTCCACTTT
CDR3 protein: CASSETKGALHF
V gene: TRBV2
clone size: few
D gene: -
CDR3 length: 12
J gene: TRBJ1-6

CDR3 DNA: TGTGCCTGGAGTGTGGGCCAGGGGGTGATTAGCAATCAGCCCCAGCATTTT
CDR3 protein: CAWSVGQGVISNQPQHF
V gene: TRBV30
clone size: -
D gene: TRBD1
CDR3 length: 17
J gene: TRBJ1-5

CDR3 DNA: TGCACCCTTCGGAGGTCGGGTGACACTGAAGCTTTCTTT
CDR3 protein: CTLRRSGDTEAFF
V gene: TRBV29-1
clone size: once
D gene: -
CDR3 length: 13
J gene: TRBJ1-1

CDR3 DNA: TGTGCCAGCAGCCCTGGACAAAACACTGAAGCTTTCTTT
CDR3 protein: CASSPGQNTEAFF
V gene: TRBV7-3
clone size: -
D gene: -
CDR3 length: 13
J gene: TRBJ1-1

CDR3 DNA: TGTGCCAGCAGCTTTGAGAATGAGCAGTTCTTC
CDR3 protein: CASSFENEQFF
V gene: TRBV7-6
clone size: -
D gene: -
CDR3 length: 11
J gene: TRBJ2-1

CDR3 DNA: TGTGCCAGTAGTCTGACAGGACTTTATCAGCCCCAGCATTTT
CDR3 protein: CASSLTGLYQPQHF
V gene: TRBV19
clone size: -
D gene: -
CDR3 length: 14
J gene: TRBJ1-5

CDR3 DNA: TGTGCCAGCAGCTTGAGGGAGGGGTTCAATCAGCCCCAGCATTTT
CDR3 protein: CASSLREGFNQPQHF
V gene: TRBV5-5
clone size: -
D gene: -
CDR3 length: 15
J gene: TRBJ1-5

CDR3 DNA: TGTGCCAGCAGTAACCGACAGGGCGGAATCACTGAAGCTTTCTTT
CDR3 protein: CASSNRQGGITEAFF
V gene: TRBV6-6
clone size: -
D gene: TRBD1
CDR3 length: 15
J gene: TRBJ1-1

CDR3 DNA: TGTGCCAGCAGCCCCGGACAGGGGGTCACCTACGAGCAGTACTTC
CDR3 protein: CASSPGQGVTYEQYF
V gene: TRBV5-4
clone size: -
D gene: TRBD1
CDR3 length: 15
J gene: TRBJ2-7

CDR3 DNA: TGTGCCAGCACGACAGGGTTCGACACCGGGGAGCTGTTTTTT
CDR3 protein: CASTTGFDTGELFF
V gene: TRBV6-5
clone size: -
D gene: TRBD1
CDR3 length: 14
J gene: TRBJ2-2

CDR3 DNA: TGTGCCAGCAGCGTCGGACAGTTCCAGCCCCAGCATTTT
CDR3 protein: CASSVGQFQPQHF
V gene: TRBV5-8
clone size: -
D gene: -
CDR3 length: 13
J gene: TRBJ1-5

CDR3 DNA: TGTGCCAGCAGCCCCTCCCCCGGGACAGGGGGTTTTAGAACCTTC
CDR3 protein: CASSPSPGTGGFRTF
V gene: TRBV7-3
clone size: few
D gene: TRBD1
CDR3 length: 15
J gene: TRBJ1-2

CDR3 DNA: TGCGCCAGCACCGACCCACAGAACTATGGCTACACCTTC
CDR3 protein: CASTDPQNYGYTF
V gene: TRBV10-2
clone size: -
D gene: -
CDR3 length: 13
J gene: TRBJ1-2

CDR3 DNA: TGTGCCTGGAGGACAGGGGGGATAAATGGCTACACCTTC
CDR3 protein: CAWRTGGINGYTF
V gene: TRBV30
clone size: -
D gene: TRBD1
CDR3 length: 13
J gene: TRBJ1-2

CDR3 DNA: TGTGCCAGCAGCCCCTTCACAGGGTCCGGAAACACCATATATTTT
CDR3 protein: CASSPFTGSGNTIYF
V gene: TRBV3-1/TRBV3-2
clone size: -
D gene: -
CDR3 length: 15
J gene: TRBJ1-3

CDR3 DNA: TGTGCCAGCAGCTTAGGGGGCGGGAGAAATAGTGAGCAGTTCTTC
CDR3 protein: CASSLGGGRNSEQFF
V gene: TRBV7-6
clone size: -
D gene: TRBD2
CDR3 length: 15
J gene: TRBJ2-1

CDR3 DNA: TGTGCCAGCAGTCCTGGGACTAGCGGGGGTTACACCGGGGAGCTGTTTTTT
CDR3 protein: CASSPGTSGGYTGELFF
V gene: TRBV6-6
clone size: -
D gene: TRBD2
CDR3 length: 17
J gene: TRBJ2-2

CDR3 DNA: TGTGCCAGTACCAAATCAGGGTCCGGAAACACCATATATTTT
CDR3 protein: CASTKSGSGNTIYF
V gene: TRBV19
clone size: -
D gene: -
CDR3 length: 14
J gene: TRBJ1-3

CDR3 DNA: TGTGCCAGCGGCCTCCGGCGGGAGACCTCTAGCACAGATACGCAGTATTTT
CDR3 protein: CASGLRRETSSTDTQYF
V gene: TRBV6-2/TRBV6-3
clone size: -
D gene: TRBD2
CDR3 length: 17
J gene: TRBJ2-3

CDR3 DNA: TGTGCCACCAGCTTGGGCGATTACACAGATACGCAGTATTTT
CDR3 protein: CATSLGDYTDTQYF
V gene: TRBV15
clone size: -
D gene: -
CDR3 length: 14
J gene: TRBJ2-3

CDR3 DNA: TGCGCCAGCAGCTTCGAAGAGACCCAGTACTTC
CDR3 protein: CASSFEETQYF
V gene: TRBV5-1
clone size: -
D gene: -
CDR3 length: 11
J gene: TRBJ2-5

CDR3 DNA: TGTGCCAGCACCCGTAGTGGAGAGGTCGGCACAGATACGCAGTATTTT
CDR3 protein: CASTRSGEVGTDTQYF
V gene: TRBV9
clone size: few
D gene: -
CDR3 length: 16
J gene: TRBJ2-3

CDR3 DNA: TGTGCCAGCTCACCTACAGAAATCTATGGCTACACCTTC
CDR3 protein: CASSPTEIYGYTF
V gene: TRBV18
clone size: -
D gene: -
CDR3 length: 13
J gene: TRBJ1-2

CDR3 DNA: TGTGCCAGCAGCCAAGGCCCCCAGAAACAAGAGACCCAGTACTTC
CDR3 protein: CASSQGPQKQETQYF
V gene: TRBV3-1/TRBV3-2
clone size: -
D gene: -
CDR3 length: 15
J gene: TRBJ2-5

CDR3 DNA: TGTGCCAGCAGTGGGCTTGGCGGCAAAGAGACCCAGTACTTC
CDR3 protein: CASSGLGGKETQYF
V gene: TRBV25-1
clone size: -
D gene: -
CDR3 length: 14
J gene: TRBJ2-5

CDR3 DNA: TGTGCCAGCAGCCTATTGGGGGGTAACACTGAAGCTTTCTTT
CDR3 protein: CASSLLGGNTEAFF
V gene: TRBV3-1/TRBV3-2
clone size: few
D gene: -
CDR3 length: 14
J gene: TRBJ1-1

CDR3 DNA: TGTGCCAGTAGTACAACCTACGAGCAGTACTTC
CDR3 protein: CASSTTYEQYF
V gene: TRBV19
clone size: -
D gene: -
CDR3 length: 11
J gene: TRBJ2-7

CDR3 DNA: TGTGCCAGCAGTGGGGACTACCAAGAGACCCAGTACTTC
CDR3 protein: CASSGDYQETQYF
V gene: TRBV2
clone size: -
D gene: -
CDR3 length: 13
J gene: TRBJ2-5

CDR3 DNA: TGTGCCAGCAGCCTCCCCGCTAGGATGAACACTGAAGCTTTCTTT
CDR3 protein: CASSLPARMNTEAFF
V gene: TRBV5-6
clone size: once
D gene: -
CDR3 length: 15
J gene: TRBJ1-1

CDR3 DNA: TGTGCCAGCAGCGACAATAAGGGACAGGGCCAAGAGACCCAGTACTTC
CDR3 protein: CASSDNKGQGQETQYF
V gene: TRBV25-1
clone size: -
D gene: TRBD1
CDR3 length: 16
J gene: TRBJ2-5

CDR3 DNA: TGTGCCAGCAGCGTGGCACAGGGACGAGCTTTCTTT
CDR3 protein: CASSVAQGRAFF
V gene: TRBV12-3/TRBV12-4
clone size: -
D gene: -
CDR3 length: 12
J gene: TRBJ1-1

CDR3 DNA: TGTGCCAGCAGCTTAACGGGGCCAGATACGCAGTATTTT
CDR3 protein: CASSLTGPDTQYF
V gene: TRBV7-3
clone size: few
D gene: -
CDR3 length: 13
J gene: TRBJ2-3

CDR3 DNA: TGTGCCAGCAGCGCGCGAGGAGGTAATCAGCCCCAGCATTTT
CDR3 protein: CASSARGGNQPQHF
V gene: TRBV6-2/TRBV6-3
clone size: -
D gene: -
CDR3 length: 14
J gene: TRBJ1-5

CDR3 DNA: TGTGCCAGCAGCTTAACCAGCGAGGGGGGGATCCAGTACTTC
CDR3 protein: CASSLTSEGGIQYF
V gene: TRBV7-3
clone size: -
D gene: -
CDR3 length: 14
J gene: TRBJ2-5

CDR3 DNA: TGTGCCAGCAGCGTAGAGGGGGGGCCAAGCTCCTATAATTCACCCCTCCACTTT
CDR3 protein: CASSVEGGPSSYNSPLHF
V gene: TRBV9
clone size: -
D gene: -
CDR3 length: 18
J gene: TRBJ1-6

CDR3 DNA: TGTGCCAGCCGTCCCGGGACAGGGAACTATGGCTACACCTTC
CDR3 protein: CASRPGTGNYGYTF
V gene: TRBV5-5
clone size: -
D gene: TRBD1
CDR3 length: 14
J gene: TRBJ1-2

CDR3 DNA: TGTGCCAGCAGTCTCCGGTGGGCGGGGGGGCGGTCAAGCACAGATACGCAGTATTTT
CDR3 protein: CASSLRWAGGRSSTDTQYF
V gene: TRBV27
clone size: -
D gene: TRBD2
CDR3 length: 19
J gene: TRBJ2-3

CDR3 DNA: TGTGCCAGCAGTGAGCAGGGCGAAACCTACGAGCAGTACTTC
CDR3 protein: CASSEQGETYEQYF
V gene: TRBV2
clone size: once
D gene: -
CDR3 length: 14
J gene: TRBJ2-7

CDR3 DNA: TGTGCCAGCTCCTTGGGCAAGAGCTCCTACAATGAGCAGTTCTTC
CDR3 protein: CASSLGKSSYNEQFF
V gene: TRBV7-3
clone size: -
D gene: -
CDR3 length: 15
J gene: TRBJ2-1

CDR3 DNA: TGTGCCAGCAGCGTAGTAGGGAGCTCTGGAAACACCATATATTTT
CDR3 protein: CASSVVGSSGNTIYF
V gene: TRBV9
clone size: -
D gene: -
CDR3 length: 15
J gene: TRBJ1-3

CDR3 DNA: TGTGCCAGCAGCGTAGCTGAGAGGGCCACAGATACGCAGTATTTT
CDR3 protein: CASSVAERATDTQYF
V gene: TRBV9
clone size: -
D gene: -
CDR3 length: 15
J gene: TRBJ2-3

CDR3 DNA: TGCGCCAGCAGCTCTTGGGGGCAGCCCTACAATGAGCAGTTCTTC
CDR3 protein: CASSSWGQPYNEQFF
V gene: TRBV5-1
clone size: -
D gene: -
CDR3 length: 15
J gene: TRBJ2-1

CDR3 DNA: TGCGCCAGCAGCTTGCGGGGAGGAGGGGAGACCCAGTACTTC
CDR3 protein: CASSLRGGGETQYF
V gene: TRBV5-1
clone size: -
D gene: -
CDR3 length: 14
J gene: TRBJ2-5

CDR3 DNA: TGTGCCAGCAGCCTCGACAGGGCTAGCACAGATACGCAGTATTTT
CDR3 protein: CASSLDRASTDTQYF
V gene: TRBV11-2
clone size: -
D gene: TRBD1
CDR3 length: 15
J gene: TRBJ2-3

CDR3 DNA: TGCGCCAGCAGCTCGTTAATGATCGGGACACTAAACACCGGGGAGCTGTTTTTT
CDR3 protein: CASSSLMIGTLNTGELFF
V gene: TRBV5-1
clone size: once
D gene: -
CDR3 length: 18
J gene: TRBJ2-2

CDR3 DNA: TGTGCCAGCTCACCAAGTTCTTCGGGACTACAAGAGACCCAGTACTTC
CDR3 protein: CASSPSSSGLQETQYF
V gene: TRBV18
clone size: few
D gene: TRBD2
CDR3 length: 16
J gene: TRBJ2-5

CDR3 DNA: TGTGCCAGCAGCCACCCCCTCGGGTCCCTCCACTTT
CDR3 protein: CASSHPLGSLHF
V gene: TRBV3-1/TRBV3-2
clone size: once
D gene: -
CDR3 length: 12
J gene: TRBJ1-6

CDR3 DNA: TGTGCCAGCTCACCACAGGGGGCGCCGGCAAATTCACCCCTCCACTTT
CDR3 protein: CASSPQGAPANSPLHF
V gene: TRBV18
clone size: -
D gene: TRBD1
CDR3 length: 16
J gene: TRBJ1-6

CDR3 DNA: TGCAGCGTCCGGACAGATATCAGTGGCTACACCTTC
CDR3 protein: CSVRTDISGYTF
V gene: TRBV29-1
clone size: few
D gene: -
CDR3 length: 12
J gene: TRBJ1-2

CDR3 DNA: TGTGCCAGTAGTAGTGGGAGGCGAGGGACGAACACTGAAGCTTTCTTT
CDR3 protein: CASSSGRRGTNTEAFF
V gene: TRBV19
clone size: -
D gene: -
CDR3 length: 16
J gene: TRBJ1-1

CDR3 DNA: TGTGCCAGCAGCCAATTTTACCCGGGACAGGGGCTCTCTGGAAACACCATATATTTT
CDR3 protein: CASSQFYPGQGLSGNTIYF
V gene: TRBV14
clone size: -
D gene: TRBD1
CDR3 length: 19
J gene: TRBJ1-3